A selection of T cell receptor beta chains follows, all from one sample in a study of regulatory T cells in long-lasting Graves disease. TCRdb analysed the multiplex PCR reads with MiXCR anew, one entry per CDR3 protein. The data contain over 350,000 distinct CDR3 sequences, less than 25% of them singletons. The source material was peripheral blood mononuclear cells (PBMCs), sampled when the disease was refractory, from a patient treated with antithyroid drugs. The receptors shown here come from a female donor with Graves disease. Each CDR3 is given with its conserved first and last residue. The D gene is left open where the match is weak. Only part of the rows carry a size: once, few, many, or a class if the clone is expanded.

clone size,V gene,J gene,D gene,CDR3 DNA,CDR3 protein
NA,TRBV29-1,TRBJ2-7,TRBD2,TGCAGCGCTGCTGCTCACATCGGGACTAGCGGCTACTCCTACGAGCAGTACTTC,CSAAAHIGTSGYSYEQYF
NA,TRBV19,TRBJ1-5,NA,TGTGCCAGTCGGGGTTACAATCAGCCCCAGCATTTT,CASRGYNQPQHF
many,TRBV12-3/TRBV12-4,TRBJ2-2,NA,TGTGCCAGCAGTTTAAGGGCAGTGAACACCGGGGAGCTGTTTTTT,CASSLRAVNTGELFF
few,TRBV6-9,TRBJ1-4,NA,TGTGCCAGCAGTTACGATCCCACAGGAGCTGTGAAACTGTTTTTT,CASSYDPTGAVKLFF
many,TRBV28,TRBJ1-5,NA,TGTGCCAGCAGGAATAATCAGCCCCAGCATTTT,CASRNNQPQHF
NA,TRBV3-1,TRBJ1-5,NA,TGTGCCAGCAGCCACACGGGGCAGAGTGCTTATAGCAATCAGCCCCAGCATTTT,CASSHTGQSAYSNQPQHF
many,TRBV2,TRBJ2-7,TRBD1,TGTGCCAGCACGGGACAGGGAGCCTACGAGCAGTACTTC,CASTGQGAYEQYF
NA,TRBV11-2,TRBJ2-7,NA,TGTGCCAGCAGCTTAGTCCGGGAGTTCTACGAGCAGTACTTC,CASSLVREFYEQYF
NA,TRBV6-2/TRBV6-3,TRBJ2-4,TRBD2,TGTGCCAGCAGGAAGGGACTAGCGGGAGCAAAAAACATTCAGTACTTC,CASRKGLAGAKNIQYF
NA,TRBV5-5,TRBJ2-7,TRBD2,TGTGCCAGCAGCACGGGACTACCCTACGAGCAGTACTTC,CASSTGLPYEQYF
many,TRBV12-3/TRBV12-4,TRBJ2-4,TRBD2,TGTGCCAGCAGCCGCGGGAGTACCCCGTCGTTC,CASSRGSTPSF
many,TRBV28,TRBJ1-2,TRBD1,TGTGCCTACTCCGCCGCCGGGGCAGGGGGCAACTATGGCTACACCTTC,CAYSAAGAGGNYGYTF
many,TRBV2,TRBJ2-5,TRBD1,TGTGCCAGCAGTCCGAGGACAGGGGAAGAGACCCAGTACTTC,CASSPRTGEETQYF
medium-sized,TRBV28,TRBJ2-4,NA,TGTGCCAGCAGCCAACAGGGAATAGGAAACATTCAGTACTTC,CASSQQGIGNIQYF
few,TRBV20-1,TRBJ2-6,NA,TGCAGTGCCAGGACTGGAGGTTCTTCTGGGGCCAACGTCCTGACTTTC,CSARTGGSSGANVLTF